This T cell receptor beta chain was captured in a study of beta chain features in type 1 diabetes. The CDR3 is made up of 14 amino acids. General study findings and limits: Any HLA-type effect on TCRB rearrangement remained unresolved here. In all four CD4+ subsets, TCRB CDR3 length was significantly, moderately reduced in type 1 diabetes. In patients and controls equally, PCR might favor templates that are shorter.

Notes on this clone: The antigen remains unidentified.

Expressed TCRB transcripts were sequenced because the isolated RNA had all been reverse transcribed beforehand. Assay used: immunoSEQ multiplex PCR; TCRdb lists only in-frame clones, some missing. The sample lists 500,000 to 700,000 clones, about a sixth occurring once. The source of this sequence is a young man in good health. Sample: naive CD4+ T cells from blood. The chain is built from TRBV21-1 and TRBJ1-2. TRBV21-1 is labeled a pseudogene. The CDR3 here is CASSKMADKRGYTF. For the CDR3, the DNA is TGTGCCAGCAGCAAGATGGCGGATAAGAGAGGCTACACCTTC.